Each of the 19 T cell receptor beta chains below was sequenced from the same sample in a study of blood T cell repertoires in COVID-19. Clones were read by immunoSEQ multiplex PCR, and TCRdb kept only the in-frame ones, dropping some. The table shows 100,000 to 150,000 clones, with approximately 88% occurring only once. The sample was peripheral blood. The receptors originated from an elderly woman with acute or convalescent COVID-19.

The rearrangement joins TRBV30 to TRBJ2-1; D remains ambiguous. The CDR3 spans 13 residues. Trimming pared 0 bases from V and 14 bases from J, leaving 17 bases between. CDR1 and CDR2 from the germline V gene are GTSNPN and SVGIG (reference sequence). CDR3 sequence reads: CAWSVSGGGPEFF. The CDR3 DNA sequence: TGTGCCTGGAGTGTATCTGGTGGCGGCCCCGAGTTCTTC.

The chain couples TRBV27 to TRBJ2-4, with a possible D match to TRBD1 (6 bases). In germline, CDR1 is MNHEY, CDR2 SMNVEV (reference sequence). The CDR3 is 15 amino acids. V lost 3 bases, J lost 0 bases, and 9 bases lay in between. The CDR3 is CASSLLGGAKNIQYF. The CDR3 DNA follows: TGTGCCAGCAGTTTGTTAGGGGGAGCCAAAAACATTCAGTACTTC.

The CDR3 DNA reads as TGTGCCAGCAGTTACTCCGGACGGGGGAACACTGAAGCTTTCTTT. Translating it yields CASSYSGRGNTEAFF. The gene calls are TRBV6-5 and TRBJ1-1; unclear D gene. Germline CDR1 reads MNHEY; CDR2 reads SVGAGI. V lost 0 bases and J lost 1, with 9 bases in between. The CDR3 is 15 amino acids.

This clone was detected once. The V gene is TRBV4-3, the J gene TRBJ1-4; TRBD1 aligns across 7 bases. The CDR3 sequence is 14 residues long. Germline V CDR1 and CDR2: LGHNA, YSLEER. The ends lost 2 bases at V and 8 bases at J; junction bases unmatched: 5. The CDR3 DNA reads as TGCGCCAGCAGCCAAAACAGGGGCAGGGAAAAACTGTTTTTT. Its protein is CASSQNRGREKLFF.

The chain joins TRBV7-6 to TRBJ2-2, with TRBD2 identical over 7 bases. The CDR3 runs 18 residues. CDR1 and CDR2 (germline): SGHVS, FNYEAQ. J lost 0 bases, V lost 2 bases, and 9 bases had no gene match. CDR3 residues: CASSLSRREESNTGELFF. Here the CDR3 DNA reads TGTGCCAGCAGCTTAAGTCGCCGGGAGGAGTCGAACACCGGGGAGCTGTTTTTT.

The chain joins TRBV5-1 to TRBJ1-1, with 8 bases identical to TRBD1. The junction had 6 bases not matched to a gene; V was cut back by 2 bases and J by 3 bases. Germline V lookup: CDR1 SGHRS, CDR2 YFSETQ. This CDR3 is built from 15 residues. This chain's CDR3 is CASSFRTGRDTEAFF. As DNA, the CDR3 is TGCGCCAGCAGCTTCCGGACAGGGCGGGACACTGAAGCTTTCTTT.

The V call is TRBV27, the J call TRBJ1-2; TRBD1 matches 9 bases. From germline, CDR1 is MNHEY and CDR2 SMNVEV (reference sequence). The CDR3 covers 13 residues. V was pared by 6 bases and J by 5 bases, with 4 bases of the junction left unmatched. CDR3 protein: CASRSQGAYGYTF. The CDR3 coding sequence is TGTGCCAGCAGGTCACAGGGGGCGTATGGCTACACCTTC.

V usage is TRBV24-1 and J usage is TRBJ1-2, with 8 bases matching TRBD1. With V trimmed by 4 bases and J by 4 bases, 7 bases remained unmatched. The length of the CDR3 is 15 residues. Germline loops: CDR1 KGHDR, CDR2 SFDVKD. The CDR3 DNA reads as TGTGCCACCAGTGACCAGGACAGGGAGACCTATGGCTACACCTTC. Translation: CATSDQDRETYGYTF.

The chain employs TRBV27 and TRBJ1-2; TRBD1 matches 9 bases. J lost 7 bases, V lost 4 bases, and 4 bases had no gene match. Germline assignment: CDR1 MNHEY and CDR2 SMNVEV (reference sequence). This CDR3 has 13 amino acids. CDR3 protein: CASSSGQGRGYTF. CDR3 DNA: TGTGCCAGCAGTTCGGGACAGGGTCGTGGCTACACCTTC.

This rearrangement joins TRBV4-1 to TRBJ1-6, with TRBD1 matching 8 bases. With V trimmed by 0 bases and J by 9 bases, 1 base remained unmatched. Germline V CDR1 and CDR2: MGHRA, YSYEKL. CDR3 length: 14 amino acids. The chain's CDR3 is CASSQDRGLSPLHF. The DNA of the CDR3 is TGCGCCAGCAGCCAAGACAGGGGGCTTTCACCCCTCCACTTT.

V gene TRBV6-5 combines with J gene TRBJ2-3; 11 bases match TRBD1. CDR1 is MNHEY, CDR2 SVGAGI, per germline. V lost 2 bases and J lost 8; bases outside the gene matches: 6. There are 15 residues in the CDR3. The CDR3, as DNA: TGTGCCAGCAGTTACCCTGGGACAGGGGGAACTACGCAGTATTTT. Translated, it gives CASSYPGTGGTTQYF.

This chain links TRBV6-6 with TRBJ2-7, with a weak D call TRBD2 (6 bases). CDR3 size: 17 residues. The germline CDR1 and CDR2 sequences are MNHNY and SVGAGI (reference sequence). V was clipped by 6 bases and J by 3 bases, with 24 bases between them. The CDR3 spells CASSRRTRLEGRYEQYF. The CDR3, as DNA: TGTGCCAGCAGCCGACGGACCCGACTAGAGGGGCGCTACGAGCAGTACTTC.

J is TRBJ1-6 and V is TRBV23-1; 7 bases align to TRBD1. TRBV23-1 is an ORF, with its function uncertain. This CDR3 spans 12 amino acids. V shed 9 bases and J 8 bases; nucleotides not matched to a gene: 4. The CDR3 nucleotides read TGCGCCAGAAGGGGGCGCGATTCACCCCTCCACTTT. Its translation is CARRGRDSPLHF.

The rearrangement links TRBV2 to TRBJ1-5, with 9 nucleotides matching TRBD1. The CDR3 length is 17 residues. Per the germline V gene, CDR1 is SNHLY and CDR2 is FYNNEI. Unmatched junction bases numbered 12, after V lost 3 bases and J lost 6 bases. CDR3 sequence: CASSEFRGTGNSQPQHF. CDR3 in DNA: TGTGCCAGCAGTGAGTTCCGGGGGACAGGGAACAGTCAGCCCCAGCATTTT.

The chain joins TRBV6-5 to TRBJ1-6, with D perhaps TRBD1 (5 bases). The CDR3 runs 13 residues. Trimming left V 8 bases short and J 7 bases short, with 12 bases between. From germline, CDR1 is MNHEY and CDR2 SVGAGI. CDR3 nucleotides: TGTGCCAGCCGGGTCAGGGTGAATTCACCCCTCCACTTT. As protein: CASRVRVNSPLHF.

This clone was detected only once. The rearrangement links TRBV4-1 to TRBJ2-2; possible D gene TRBD1, 5 bases. This CDR3 has 12 residues. V lost 8 bases and J lost 3, with 7 bases in between. Germline V CDR1 and CDR2: MGHRA, YSYEKL. As DNA, the CDR3 is TGCGCCAGCTCAGGGCACACCGGGGAGCTGTTTTTT. Its protein is CASSGHTGELFF.

The V and J genes are TRBV10-3 and TRBJ1-6, with D possibly TRBD1 on 5 matching bases. This CDR3 comprises 16 residues. Trimming shortened V by 0 bases and J by 3 bases, and 9 bases separated the two germline ends. Germline assignment: CDR1 ENHRY and CDR2 SYGVKD. This CDR3 reads CAISESAGNYNSPLHF. DNA of the CDR3: TGTGCCATCAGTGAGTCAGCAGGGAACTATAATTCACCCCTCCACTTT.

This chain joins TRBV6-5 and TRBJ1-5, with TRBD1 matching 9 bases. Germline CDR1 is MNHEY and CDR2 is SVGAGI. The CDR3 is 15 amino acids. Trimming took 6 bases from V and 4 from J; bases not matched to a gene: 7. The CDR3 DNA reads as TGTGCCAGCAGATCACAGGGGGCCCCAAATCAGCCCCAGCATTTT. It is translated as CASRSQGAPNQPQHF.

The chain uses TRBV7-2 and TRBJ1-1, with 8 bases aligning to TRBD1. Germline V gene data show CDR1 as SGHTA and CDR2 as FQGNSA. CDR3 length: 14 residues. The junction had 9 bases not matched to a gene; V was cut back by 1 base and J by 11 bases. The CDR3 nucleotides are TGTGCCAGCAGCTTAGATAGGGCAGGGGGCTCGGCTTTCTTT. It specifies CASSLDRAGGSAFF.